The 32 T cell receptor beta chains in this list originate from one sample, sequenced in a study of glioma-infiltrating T cells. Amplification of TCR alpha and beta CDR3 regions from RNA used iRepertoire nested multiplex PCR. TCRdb passed the multiplex PCR reads through MiXCR, listing each CDR3 protein once. The data contain some 85,000 distinct CDR3 sequences, around a quarter of them seen just once; the ten biggest clones take up approximately 6.7%. The sequencing sample was made of glioma tissue, nonneoplastic brain tissue, or PBMCs (not recorded which). These receptors came from a human donor with low-grade glioma or glioblastoma, undergoing nonglioma brain surgery, or in good health (not recorded which).

This clonotype was picked up many times. V usage is TRBV6-1 and J usage is TRBJ2-7; perhaps TRBD1 as D (5 bases). Trimming stripped 7 bases from V and 0 bases from J, with 13 bases between. In germline, CDR1 is MNHNS, CDR2 SASEGT. The CDR3 runs to 14 residues. The CDR3 DNA follows: TGTGCCAGCACATATGGAAGGGGCTCCTACGAGCAGTACTTC. The encoded protein is CASTYGRGSYEQYF.

This clonotype was counted ten times or more. The chain couples TRBV12-3 or TRBV12-4 to TRBJ1-1; a weak D match, TRBD1 (6 bases). This CDR3 region has 14 residues. Trimming took 2 bases from V and 2 from J, leaving 9 bases between them. CDR3 protein: CASSLHRANTEAFF. CDR3 in DNA: TGTGCCAGCAGTTTACACAGGGCAAACACTGAAGCTTTCTTT.

This clonotype was found many times. The chain combines TRBV20-1 with TRBJ2-1, with D hard to call. The CDR3 totals 9 residues. CDR1 and CDR2 (germline): DFQATT, SNEGSKA (reference sequence). V gave up 0 bases and J gave up 12 bases, with 3 bases separating them. CDR3 DNA sequence: TGCAGTGCTAGAGACGGGCAGTTCTTC. This codes for CSARDGQFF.

As to this clonotype: The junction and the germline gene differ at one end; a read error may be behind it. The CDR3 loop reads CASSTMGTGNNGQFF. CDR3 nucleotide sequence: TGCGCCAGCAGCACGATGGGGACAGGAAACAATGGGCAGTTCTTC. This sequence joins TRBV6-2 or TRBV6-3 and TRBJ2-1; 8 nucleotides line up with TRBD1. Germline V gene lookup returns CDR1 MNHEY and CDR2 SVGEGT. CDR3 length: 15 residues.

The chain recombines TRBV18 with TRBJ2-1; TRBD1 aligns across 9 bases. The J segment lost 8 bases and the V segment lost 6 bases, leaving 11 bases of the junction unmatched. CDR1 is KGHSH and CDR2 is LQKENI in the germline V gene. This CDR3 is built from 15 residues. As DNA, the CDR3 is TGTGCCAGCTCGCCCCAACGACAGGGGGGCGATGAGCAGTTCTTC. Translation gives CASSPQRQGGDEQFF.

This clonotype was found many times. J is TRBJ1-3 and V is TRBV27; TRBD1 matches 9 bases. The CDR3 has 13 residues. Trimming removed 6 bases from V and 6 bases from J; junction bases left unmatched: 3. From germline, CDR1 is MNHEY and CDR2 SMNVEV (reference sequence). CDR3 amino acids: CASRRTGANTIYF. Written as DNA, the CDR3 is TGTGCCAGCAGACGGACAGGGGCAAACACCATATATTTT.

The gene calls are TRBV7-9 and TRBJ1-1; D possibly corresponds to TRBD1 (6 bases). The CDR3 consists of 14 residues. Per germline, CDR1 SEHNR and CDR2 FQNEAQ (reference sequence). V was trimmed by 5 bases and J by 3 bases, leaving 13 bases between them. CDR3: CASSARGGYTEAFF. The DNA of the CDR3 is TGTGCCAGCAGCGCTAGAGGGGGGTACACTGAAGCTTTCTTT.

Of note for this clonotype: Compared with germline, one end of the junction differs, possibly owing to a read error. The CDR3: CASSQGRHSGNTVYF. The CDR3 DNA reads TGTGCCAGCAGCCAAGGTCGGCACTCTGGAAACACCGTATATTTT. This chain links TRBV14 with TRBJ1-3, with no clear D. This CDR3 is built from 15 residues. The germline CDR1 and CDR2 sequences are SGHDN and FVKESK.

The gene calls are TRBV6-6 and TRBJ2-1; 7 nucleotides agree with TRBD2. The CDR3 loop spans 14 amino acids. Germline V gene lookup returns CDR1 MNHNY and CDR2 SVGAGI (reference sequence). The ends lost 2 bases at V and 7 bases at J; junction bases unmatched: 5. CDR3 region: CASSYGGSGNEQFF. The CDR3 bases are TGTGCCAGCAGTTACGGCGGGAGTGGTAATGAGCAGTTCTTC.

The chain uses TRBV7-9 and TRBJ1-1; perhaps TRBD1 as D (5 bases). The CDR3 totals 16 residues. Looked up from germline, CDR1 is SEHNR and CDR2 is FQNEAQ (reference sequence). The V and J ends lost 6 bases and 1 base respectively, with 18 bases between them. This chain's CDR3 is CASSTGTTGGNTEAFF. The CDR3 DNA reads TGTGCCAGCAGTACCGGGACGACTGGTGGGAACACTGAAGCTTTCTTT. Drawing the rest from reference TRBV7-9 and TRBJ1-1, the complete variable domain is DTGVSQNPRHKITKRGQNVTFRCDPISEHNRLYWYRQTLGQGPEFLTYFQNEAQLEKSRLLSDRFSAERPKGSFSTLEIQRTEQGDSAMYLCASSTGTTGGNTEAFFGQGTRLTVV.

Ten or more counts support this clonotype. The chain combines TRBV20-1 with TRBJ1-6, with D unclear. CDR3 length: 13 amino acids. Trimming pared 5 bases from V and 6 bases from J, leaving 11 bases between. Per germline, CDR1 DFQATT and CDR2 SNEGSKA (reference sequence). This CDR3 reads CSAASGFNSPLHF. The CDR3 DNA follows: TGCAGTGCTGCCTCCGGCTTTAATTCACCCCTCCACTTT.

The rearrangement joins TRBV20-1 to TRBJ2-1, with 9 bases aligning to TRBD1. The CDR3 covers 13 residues. Losses at the gene ends were 3 bases for V and 7 bases for J; bases not matched to a gene: 4. Looked up from germline, CDR1 is DFQATT and CDR2 is SNEGSKA (reference sequence). The CDR3, as DNA: TGCAGTGCTAGTCACAGGGGGCAGAATGAGCAGTTCTTC. Translated: CSASHRGQNEQFF.

This clonotype was seen only once. In DNA form, the CDR3 reads TGCAGTGCAAGGACAGGGAACACTGAAGCTTTCTTT. Protein product: CSARTGNTEAFF. The V and J genes are TRBV20-1 and TRBJ1-1; TRBD1 aligns across 7 bases. The germline V gene encodes CDR1 DFQATT and CDR2 SNEGSKA (reference sequence). The CDR3 runs 12 residues. V lost 6 bases, J lost 1 base, and 2 bases stayed unmatched.

This clonotype was seen ten or more times. The chain couples TRBV20-1 to TRBJ1-4; D is ambiguous. The V gene lost 0 bases and the J gene lost 8 bases, with 10 bases spanning the gap. Germline CDR1 DFQATT, CDR2 SNEGSKA (reference sequence). This CDR3 region has 13 residues. Written as DNA, the CDR3 is TGCAGTGCTAGAGACGCTTTAGGAGAAAAACTGTTTTTT. Residues: CSARDALGEKLFF.

The chain joins TRBV7-2 to TRBJ2-7, with TRBD2 identical over 9 bases. Trimming cost V 5 bases and J 7 bases; bases outside gene matches: 15. The V gene's germline CDR1 is SGHTA and CDR2 FQGNSA. The CDR3 has 16 amino acids. CDR3 protein: CASSQGPGLAGREQYF. CDR3 in DNA: TGTGCCAGCAGCCAAGGACCGGGGCTAGCGGGACGGGAGCAGTACTTC. Using reference TRBV7-2 and TRBJ2-7 for the parts outside the CDR3, the full variable domain is GAGVSQSPSNKVTEKGKDVELRCDPISGHTALYWYRQSLGQGLEFLIYFQGNSAPDKSGLPSDRFSAERTGGSVSTLTIQRTQQEDSAVYLCASSQGPGLAGREQYFGPGTRLTVT.

This clonotype occurred a few times. A much bigger clone sits one base away, suggesting this may be a read error. CDR3 protein: CSAAGGTQETQYF. The CDR3 DNA reads TGCAGTGCCGCTGGTGGGACCCAAGAGACCCAGTACTTC. V is TRBV20-1 and J is TRBJ2-5; D tentatively fits TRBD1 or TRBD2 (5 bases each). CDR3 length: 13 amino acids. The V gene's germline CDR1 is DFQATT and CDR2 SNEGSKA (reference sequence). The germline V and J ends were trimmed by 6 bases and 1 base, with 12 bases remaining between them.

Ten or more counts support this clonotype. The V call is TRBV18, the J call TRBJ2-7; TRBD1 matches at 7 bases. This CDR3 contains 14 residues. The trim removed 4 bases at V and 0 bases at J, leaving 3 bases unmatched. Germline lookup yields CDR1 KGHSH and CDR2 LQKENI. DNA of the CDR3: TGTGCCAGCTCACTAGGGACAGACTCCTACGAGCAGTACTTC. Amino acids: CASSLGTDSYEQYF. Full variable domain (missing parts from reference TRBV18 and TRBJ2-7): NAGVMQNPRHLVRRRGQEARLRCSPMKGHSHVYWYRQLPEEGLKFMVYLQKENIIDESGMPKERFSAEFPKEGPSILRIQQVVRGDSAAYFCASSLGTDSYEQYFGPGTRLTVT.

This clonotype was recorded many times. The gene calls are TRBV7-8 and TRBJ2-1, with a possible D match to TRBD1 (6 bases). The CDR3 totals 15 residues. The V gene's germline CDR1 is SGHVS and CDR2 FQNEAQ. Trimming stripped 6 bases from V and 2 bases from J, with 14 bases between. The CDR3 sequence: CASRMGQGTYNEQFF. In nucleotides, the CDR3 is TGTGCCAGCAGGATGGGGCAGGGGACCTACAATGAGCAGTTCTTC.

This clonotype occurred many times. The rearrangement uses TRBV18 and TRBJ1-2, with D unresolved. The CDR3 covers 13 residues. V shed 6 bases and J shed 8 bases, with 16 bases lying between them. From germline, CDR1 is KGHSH and CDR2 LQKENI. The CDR3 here is CASSANGEGGYTF. The CDR3 DNA sequence: TGTGCCAGCTCCGCGAATGGGGAGGGCGGCTACACCTTC.

This clonotype was observed at least ten times. The rearrangement joins TRBV18 to TRBJ1-5, with D maybe TRBD1 (6 bases). In germline, CDR1 is KGHSH, CDR2 LQKENI. The V gene lost 6 bases and the J gene lost 2 bases, with 14 bases spanning the gap. The CDR3 has 15 residues. The CDR3 nucleotides read TGTGCCAGCTCCGAGGACAGCATTGGCAATCAGCCCCAGCATTTT. Protein sequence: CASSEDSIGNQPQHF.

In its sample, this clonotype was seen a few times. The V call is TRBV14, the J call TRBJ2-5; 9 nucleotides line up with TRBD1. Germline V gene lookup returns CDR1 SGHDN and CDR2 FVKESK. The V gene end was trimmed by 6 bases and the J gene end by 6 bases; junction bases not matched to a gene: 11. CDR3 length: 15 residues. CDR3: CASSQGQGVRKTQYF. In DNA form, the CDR3 reads TGTGCCAGCAGTCAGGGACAGGGCGTGAGAAAGACCCAGTACTTC. The variable domain in full, with the rest retrieved from reference TRBV14 and TRBJ2-5, is EAGVTQFPSHSVIEKGQTVTLRCDPISGHDNLYWYRRVMGKEIKFLLHFVKESKQDESGMPNNRFLAERTGGTYSTLKVQPAELEDSGVYFCASSQGQGVRKTQYFGPGTRLLVL.

The sample holds one count of this clonotype. A read error may explain this, as a much larger clone is one base away. V usage is TRBV10-3 and J usage is TRBJ1-2; maybe TRBD1 (6 bases). V gave up 3 bases and J gave up 4 bases, with 18 bases separating them. CDR1 and CDR2 from the germline V gene are ENHRY and SYGVKD. This CDR3 contains 16 residues. In DNA, the CDR3 is TGTGCCATCAGTGAATCCTCCTCCGGGGGGCTCTATGGCTACACCTTC. It translates to CAISESSSGGLYGYTF.

This clonotype has at least ten counts. The gene calls are TRBV6-1 and TRBJ1-1; the D is unclear. Trimming took off 7 bases at V and 1 base at J, with 13 bases between the two ends. The V gene's germline CDR1 is MNHNS and CDR2 SASEGT. This CDR3 spans 14 amino acids. The CDR3 loop reads CASNPLPANTEAFF. CDR3 DNA sequence: TGTGCCAGCAACCCGCTTCCGGCGAACACTGAAGCTTTCTTT.

This clonotype appeared many times. The CDR3 DNA sequence: TGTGCCAGCAGCCGACTAGCGGGCTACAATGAGCAGTTCTTC. Its translation: CASSRLAGYNEQFF. This sequence joins TRBV7-9 and TRBJ2-1, with 10 bases matching TRBD2. After removal of 5 bases from V and 3 bases from J, the junction contained 1 base not matched to a gene. This CDR3 has 14 amino acids. Per the germline V gene, CDR1 is SEHNR and CDR2 is FQNEAQ (reference sequence).

As concerns this clonotype: Given a much more abundant clone one base away, this may be a read error. V gene TRBV7-6 combines with J gene TRBJ2-5; D may be TRBD2 (7 bases). Germline CDR1 and CDR2: SGHVS and FNYEAQ. CDR3 size: 13 residues. The CDR3 bases are TGTGCCAACAGCTGGGGAGGGGGAGAGACCCAGTACTTC. This translates into CANSWGGGETQYF.

As regards this clonotype: Just one base apart from a much larger clone, this may be a read error. This chain uses TRBV25-1 with TRBJ2-7; D tentatively reads TRBD1 or TRBD2 (5 bases each). The CDR3 loop spans 16 amino acids. Trimming shortened V by 4 bases and J by 5 bases, and 21 bases separated the two germline ends. Germline-derived CDR1 and CDR2 are MGHDK and SYGVNS. The CDR3 here is CASSVSPGTGSHEQYF. Written as DNA, the CDR3 is TGTGCCAGCAGTGTATCCCCCGGGACGGGTTCCCACGAGCAGTACTTC.

Regarding this clonotype: A read error is possible here, since a much larger clone lies one base away. This chain uses TRBV19 with TRBJ2-1, with 8 positions matching TRBD2. The CDR3 has 13 amino acids. CDR1 is LNHDA, CDR2 SQIVND, per germline (reference sequence). Trimming cost V 7 bases and J 11 bases; bases outside gene matches: 10. The CDR3 loop is CASIVSGTNKQFF. The CDR3 region has the DNA TGTGCCAGTATTGTTAGCGGGACGAATAAGCAGTTCTTC.

At least ten counts were recorded for this clonotype. V and J are TRBV18 and TRBJ1-6, with D uncertain. With 5 bases removed from V and 9 bases from J, the gap between germline ends came to 14 bases. In germline, CDR1 is KGHSH, CDR2 LQKENI. The CDR3 spans 14 residues. For the CDR3, the DNA is TGTGCCAGCTCAGGATCCGGCCGAGGTTCACCCCTCCACTTT. It is translated as CASSGSGRGSPLHF.

This clonotype was picked up many times. The J gene is TRBJ2-6, the V gene TRBV6-1, with 7 bases that match TRBD1. V was pared by 6 bases and J by 0 bases, with 2 bases of the junction left unmatched. The CDR3 length is 15 residues. Germline CDR1 is MNHNS and CDR2 is SASEGT. As DNA, the CDR3 is TGTGCCAGCAGCAACAGGGGCTCTGGGGCCAACGTCCTGACTTTC. Translating it yields CASSNRGSGANVLTF.

This clonotype has ten or more counts. The CDR3 DNA is TGCAGTGCTAGAGATAGGTCTAGCGCCCTCAATGAGCAGTTCTTC. Translating gives CSARDRSSALNEQFF. The chain is built from TRBV20-1 and TRBJ2-1; a possible D gene is TRBD2 (6 bases). Germline V lookup: CDR1 DFQATT, CDR2 SNEGSKA (reference sequence). V was cut by 0 bases and J by 6 bases, with 15 bases left in between. The length of the CDR3 is 15 residues.

This clonotype appeared many times. The chain couples TRBV12-3 or TRBV12-4 to TRBJ1-5; no reliable D call. The CDR3 sequence is 15 residues long. The germline V and J ends were trimmed by 3 bases and 0 bases, with 9 bases remaining between them. The CDR3 region has the DNA TGTGCCAGCAGTTTGGGTCCTTATAGCAATCAGCCCCAGCATTTT. Encoded protein: CASSLGPYSNQPQHF.

The V gene is TRBV19, the J gene TRBJ1-5; D is possibly TRBD1 (6 bases). Germline lookup yields CDR1 LNHDA and CDR2 SQIVND (reference sequence). V lost 9 bases, J lost 3 bases, and 18 bases lay in between. The CDR3 sequence is 15 residues long. The CDR3 here is CASSAGEAVNQPQHF. As DNA, the CDR3 is TGTGCCAGCAGTGCAGGGGAAGCGGTCAATCAGCCCCAGCATTTT. Based on the CDR3 plus reference TRBV19 and TRBJ1-5, the full variable domain is DGGITQSPKYLFRKEGQNVTLSCEQNLNHDAMYWYRQDPGQGLRLIYYSQIVNDFQKGDIAEGYSVSREKKESFPLTVTSAQKNPTAFYLCASSAGEAVNQPQHFGDGTRLSIL.